This is a list of T cell receptor beta chains from one sample in a study of blood T cells in healthy people across ages. One entry per CDR3 protein, called by TCRdb with MiXCR from the 5' RACE reads. The sample contains approximately 880,000 distinct CDR3 sequences, under 50% of which appear only once. Sequencing was done on a sample of blood. Receptors originate from a man aged 30 to 39 in good health. Both conserved end residues are part of each CDR3. D genes are given only for firm matches. Expanded clones get a size class; other rows say once, few or many, or leave the size out.

V gene: TRBV7-8; D gene: TRBD2; CDR3 length: 14; J gene: TRBJ2-1; clone size: -; CDR3 DNA: TGTGCCAGCAGCTCCCGAAGCGGGAACAATGAGCAGTTCTTC; CDR3 protein: CASSSRSGNNEQFF
V gene: TRBV11-3; D gene: -; CDR3 length: 14; J gene: TRBJ2-3; clone size: -; CDR3 DNA: TGTGCCAGCAGCCAACCCACGGGTGCAGATACGCAGTATTTT; CDR3 protein: CASSQPTGADTQYF
V gene: TRBV6-5; D gene: -; CDR3 length: 16; J gene: TRBJ2-3; clone size: -; CDR3 DNA: TGTGCCAGCAGCCGTCAGACTTCACCTAGCACAGATACGCAGTATTTT; CDR3 protein: CASSRQTSPSTDTQYF
V gene: TRBV28; D gene: -; CDR3 length: 15; J gene: TRBJ2-3; clone size: few; CDR3 DNA: TGTGCCAGCAGTTCCATGCAGGGAAGCACAGATACGCAGTATTTT; CDR3 protein: CASSSMQGSTDTQYF
V gene: TRBV9; D gene: -; CDR3 length: 13; J gene: TRBJ1-1; clone size: few; CDR3 DNA: TGTGCCAGCAGCACCCATGGGAACACTGAAGCTTTCTTT; CDR3 protein: CASSTHGNTEAFF
V gene: TRBV7-9; D gene: TRBD1; CDR3 length: 16; J gene: TRBJ2-3; clone size: -; CDR3 DNA: TGTGCCAGCAGCTCCTGGGGGACAGGGGGCACAGATACGCAGTATTTT; CDR3 protein: CASSSWGTGGTDTQYF
V gene: TRBV20-1; D gene: -; CDR3 length: 13; J gene: TRBJ1-6; clone size: -; CDR3 DNA: TGCAGTGCTACGACCGTCTCTGTGTCACCCCTCCACTTT; CDR3 protein: CSATTVSVSPLHF
V gene: TRBV4-1; D gene: -; CDR3 length: 15; J gene: TRBJ2-5; clone size: -; CDR3 DNA: TGCGCCAGCAGCCAAGATTCAGGGGTAAACGCGGAGCAGTACTTC; CDR3 protein: CASSQDSGVNAEQYF
V gene: TRBV11-2; D gene: TRBD2; CDR3 length: 15; J gene: TRBJ2-1; clone size: -; CDR3 DNA: TGTGCCAGCAGCCTAGCGGGGGCCGTGGAAAATGAGCAGTTCTTC; CDR3 protein: CASSLAGAVENEQFF
V gene: TRBV6-5; D gene: -; CDR3 length: 17; J gene: TRBJ2-1; clone size: -; CDR3 DNA: TGTGCCAGCAGTTACCCTCGAGTCGGGACGCCCTACAATGAGCAGTTCTTC; CDR3 protein: CASSYPRVGTPYNEQFF
V gene: TRBV29-1; D gene: -; CDR3 length: 14; J gene: TRBJ2-3; clone size: -; CDR3 DNA: TGCAGCGTTCCGAAAGGAGGAGATACAGATACGCAGTATTTT; CDR3 protein: CSVPKGGDTDTQYF
V gene: TRBV5-1; D gene: TRBD1; CDR3 length: 15; J gene: TRBJ2-5; clone size: -; CDR3 DNA: TGCGCCAGCAGTGTCGGGACAGGGGGCGGCAATGAGCAGTACTTC; CDR3 protein: CASSVGTGGGNEQYF